Below are 11 T cell receptor beta chains sequenced from a single sample in a study of blood T cell repertoires in COVID-19. The protocol was immunoSEQ multiplex PCR, while the TCRdb copy is restricted to in-frame clones and leaves out a portion. The sample shows approximately 120,000 clones, approximately 80% of them seen only once. Sequencing input: peripheral blood. The receptors originated from a woman between 45 and 65 years old with acute or convalescent COVID-19.

This clone was detected a few times. The J gene is TRBJ1-6, the V gene TRBV9; tentatively, D is TRBD1 (6 bases). Germline CDR1 SGDLS, CDR2 YYNGEE. There are 15 residues in the CDR3. The V end was cut by 4 bases, the J end by 6 bases, with 14 bases between. CDR3 nucleotides: TGTGCCAGCAGCCCGATACAGGGATTTAATTCACCCCTCCACTTT. Translating it yields CASSPIQGFNSPLHF.

The V gene is TRBV10-3, the J gene TRBJ2-7; a weak D match, TRBD1 (8 bases). V shed 6 bases and J shed 2 bases, with 17 bases lying between them. The length of the CDR3 is 15 residues. Per the germline V gene, CDR1 is ENHRY and CDR2 is SYGVKD. CDR3 residues: CAIREQQGGTYEQYF. The CDR3 bases are TGTGCCATCAGGGAACAACAGGGGGGGACCTACGAGCAGTACTTC.

The V call is TRBV6-5, the J call TRBJ2-1; TRBD1 agrees at 8 bases. Per the germline V gene, CDR1 is MNHEY and CDR2 is SVGAGI. There are 14 residues in the CDR3. Trimming cost V 7 bases and J 7 bases; bases outside gene matches: 9. Here the CDR3 reads CASIRDRYFNEQFF. CDR3 in DNA: TGTGCCAGCATCCGGGACAGGTACTTTAATGAGCAGTTCTTC.

The chain joins TRBV11-2 to TRBJ2-3, with D possibly being TRBD2 (6 bases). CDR1 and CDR2 (germline): SGHAT, FQNNGV. The V end lost 5 bases, the J end lost 0 bases, and 12 bases lay between the germline ends. The CDR3 contains 15 residues. Here the CDR3 DNA reads TGTGCCAGCAGCAACCCCGGGACTAGCACAGATACGCAGTATTTT. Its protein product is CASSNPGTSTDTQYF.

The chain combines TRBV6-6 with TRBJ1-1; D possibly corresponds to TRBD1 (5 bases). The CDR3 loop spans 13 amino acids. Trimming stripped 7 bases from V and 5 bases from J, with 14 bases between. CDR1 is MNHNY and CDR2 is SVGAGI in the germline V gene (reference sequence). The CDR3 here is CASNFIQGTEAFF. As DNA, the CDR3 is TGTGCCAGCAACTTCATCCAGGGAACTGAAGCTTTCTTT.

The rearrangement joins TRBV5-6 to TRBJ1-1; D call uncertain. The V end was cut by 5 bases, the J end by 5 bases, with 16 bases between. The CDR3 is 14 amino acids. Germline V gene lookup returns CDR1 SGHDT and CDR2 YYEEEE. CDR3 sequence reads: CASSHSRRNTEAFF. The CDR3 coding sequence is TGTGCCAGCAGTCATTCCCGGAGGAATACTGAAGCTTTCTTT.

This chain connects TRBV6-5 to TRBJ1-1, with TRBD1 identical over 7 bases. The germline V gene encodes CDR1 MNHEY and CDR2 SVGAGI. J was trimmed by 10 bases and V by 8 bases; bases with no gene match: 10. The length of the CDR3 is 12 residues. CDR3 nucleotides: TGTGCCAGCTATAGGGCCCCAGGGGGAGCTTTCTTT. Amino acid sequence: CASYRAPGGAFF.

The gene calls are TRBV7-2 and TRBJ1-2; no definite D call. The germline V gene has CDR1 SGHTA and CDR2 FQGNSA. CDR3 size: 15 residues. Between the trimmed V and J ends, which lost 2 bases and 2 bases, there was a span of 12 bases. This CDR3 reads CASSLSLSANYGYTF. In DNA form, the CDR3 reads TGTGCCAGCAGCTTATCCTTATCTGCGAACTATGGCTACACCTTC.

The chain joins TRBV3-1 (or the pseudogene TRBV3-2) to TRBJ2-7; TRBD1 is a possible D gene (6 bases). Germline V gene sequence: CDR1 LGHDT, CDR2 YNNKEL (reference sequence). This CDR3 is built from 13 residues. V gave up 5 bases and J gave up 11 bases, with 19 bases separating them. The CDR3 protein is CASSGGAGATEYF. The DNA of the CDR3 is TGTGCCAGCAGCGGCGGTGCAGGGGCAACCGAGTACTTC.

This clone was observed once. This chain links TRBV18 with TRBJ1-4, with 8 bases identical to TRBD1. From germline, CDR1 is KGHSH and CDR2 LQKENI. The CDR3 loop spans 15 amino acids. V was clipped by 5 bases and J by 2 bases; unmatched bases: 4. This CDR3 is CASSSGQGTNEKLFF. The CDR3 DNA reads as TGTGCCAGCTCATCCGGACAGGGCACTAATGAAAAACTGTTTTTT.

The rearrangement links TRBV5-1 to TRBJ1-1; weak D call: TRBD1 (5 bases). Trimming stripped 4 bases from V and 4 bases from J, with 14 bases between. The CDR3 is 14 residues long. CDR1 SGHRS and CDR2 YFSETQ come from the germline V gene. The CDR3 sequence: CASSPQVIGTEAFF. In nucleotides, the CDR3 is TGCGCCAGCAGCCCACAGGTGATCGGCACTGAAGCTTTCTTT.